A single T cell receptor (beta chain) is shown here with its context. The data belong to a study of blood T cell repertoires in COVID-19. Assay used: immunoSEQ multiplex PCR; TCRdb lists only in-frame clones, some missing. This sample has 7,500 to 9,000 clones, with roughly 84% found just once. The sequencing input was peripheral blood. The clonotype originates from a human donor in a cohort sampled during active COVID-19.

In DNA, the CDR3 is TGTGCCAGCAGTCGGACAGGGGGGGACTATGGCTACACCTTC. Its protein is CASSRTGGDYGYTF. V is TRBV3-1 (or the pseudogene TRBV3-2) and J is TRBJ1-2; 10 positions agree with TRBD1. Per the germline V gene, CDR1 is LGHDT and CDR2 is YNNKEL (reference sequence). This CDR3 is built from 14 residues. Unmatched junction bases numbered 4, after V lost 6 bases and J lost 3 bases.